These 8 T cell receptor beta chains were sequenced from one sample in a study of breast tumors, draining lymph nodes, adjacent tissues (TCRdb year 2016). The library was prepared using multiplex PCR. TCRdb shows the sequencer as Illumina HiSeq 2000. TCRdb passed the public sequencing reads through fastp at Q25 and MiXCR, retaining productive beta sequences. Each entry merges the rows of one CDR3 protein and shows their most common DNA and genes. In this sample the table shows 20,000 to 25,000 distinct CDR3 sequences, roughly 50% of which occur a single time. Roughly 8% of the sample lies in the top ten. Sequenced material: breast tumor tissue. These receptors all come from a female donor with breast cancer. Some clones in this sample may be carry-over from other donors' samples.

The chain has TRBV21-1 and TRBJ2-2; the table calls TRBD2, which could not be checked here. TRBV21-1 is a documented pseudogene. The CDR3 totals 18 residues. In DNA form, the CDR3 reads TGTGCCAGCTCCCGAGCGCTTCTAGCGTCTACTAACACGGGGGAGCTGTTTTTT. Amino acid sequence: CASSRALLASTNTGELFF.

The V call is TRBV29-1, the J call TRBJ2-3, with 9 nucleotides matching TRBD1. V trimming: 8 bases; J trimming: 1 base; junction bases outside the gene matches: 7. The germline V gene has CDR1 SQVTM and CDR2 ANQGSEA. The length of the CDR3 is 14 residues. CDR3 coding DNA: TGCAGCACGAGGACAGGGGAGGGCACAGATACGCAGTATTTT. Translated, it gives CSTRTGEGTDTQYF.

The V gene is TRBV6-6, the J gene TRBJ2-2; 11 nucleotides agree with TRBD1. The CDR3 runs to 15 residues. V dropped 8 bases and J dropped 6; count of bases not matched to a gene: 8. Germline V lookup: CDR1 MNHNY, CDR2 SVGAGI (reference sequence). This CDR3 reads CASCRGGQGAGELFF. In DNA, the CDR3 is TGTGCCAGCTGTCGAGGGGGACAGGGGGCCGGGGAGCTGTTTTTT.

The chain combines TRBV29-1 with TRBJ2-6, with TRBD1 matching over 9 bases. There are 17 residues in the CDR3. V was clipped by 7 bases and J by 0 bases; unmatched bases: 10. The V gene's germline CDR1 is SQVTM and CDR2 ANQGSEA. This CDR3 reads CSARGTGKSSGANVLTF. CDR3 nucleotides: TGCAGCGCACGGGGGACAGGGAAGAGCTCTGGGGCCAACGTCCTGACTTTC.

The rearrangement joins TRBV11-1 to TRBJ1-5; the D gene is possibly TRBD1 (6 bases). This CDR3 contains 13 residues. Germline CDR1 reads SGHAT; CDR2 reads FQDESV (reference sequence). V was clipped by 5 bases and J by 11 bases, with 16 bases between them. The CDR3 loop reads CASSPTGAETQHF. The CDR3 nucleotides read TGTGCCAGCAGCCCCACGGGGGCGGAGACCCAGCATTTT.

V and J are TRBV6-6 and TRBJ1-6; D is possibly TRBD1 (6 bases). The CDR3 has 17 residues. Germline CDR1 and CDR2: MNHNY and SVGAGI (reference sequence). Trimming took 0 bases from V and 10 from J, leaving 19 bases between them. CDR3 amino acids: CASSYSGQTNPGSPLHF. The CDR3 nucleotides read TGTGCCAGCAGTTACTCGGGACAAACTAACCCGGGGTCACCCCTCCACTTT.

The chain carries TRBV7-3 and TRBJ2-3; tentatively, D is TRBD2 (6 bases). Germline lookup yields CDR1 SGHTA and CDR2 FQGTGA. V was trimmed by 6 bases and J by 5 bases, leaving 21 bases between them. The CDR3 totals 16 residues. The CDR3 reads CASSATRRGGVDTQYF. CDR3 DNA: TGTGCCAGCAGTGCCACCCGGCGGGGCGGGGTAGATACGCAGTATTTT. Combining the CDR3 with reference TRBV7-3 and TRBJ2-3 gives the whole variable domain GAGVSQTPSNKVTEKGKYVELRCDPISGHTALYWYRQSLGQGPEFLIYFQGTGAADDSGLPNDRFFAVRPEGSVSTLKIQRTERGDSAVYLCASSATRRGGVDTQYFGPGTRLTVL.

This clonotype has a single count. The rearrangement uses TRBV6-2 or TRBV6-3 and TRBJ1-4; D is ambiguous. The ends were cut back, 5 bases at V and 0 bases at J, with 7 bases in the middle. CDR1 and CDR2 (germline): MNHEY, SVGEGT. CDR3 size: 14 residues. The CDR3 DNA follows: TGTGCCAGCAGTGAACTTACAACTAATGAAAAACTGTTTTTT. It codes for CASSELTTNEKLFF.